One sample yielded the 18 T cell receptor beta chains listed below, sequenced in a study of T cells in Graves' hyperthyroidism and ophthalmopathy. RNA transcripts gave rise to amplified TCR beta CDR3 regions. The study used the HTBI primer set for a first-round RT-PCR of the TCR CDR3. TCRdb re-called the multiplex PCR reads with MiXCR, one entry per CDR3 protein. Of fewer than 650,000 distinct CDR3 sequences listed, about 15% are singletons. The material sequenced was blood. These receptors all come from a woman aged 40 to 55 with Graves' hyperthyroidism.

This clonotype was counted a few times. The CDR3 DNA follows: TGTGCCAGTAGTATTGGGAGCGTAGCCTACAATGAGCAGTTCTTC. Protein: CASSIGSVAYNEQFF. This sequence joins TRBV19 and TRBJ2-1; D perhaps matches TRBD2 (5 bases). The CDR3 totals 15 residues. Trimming removed 3 bases from V and 2 bases from J, with 11 bases in between. Germline V gives CDR1 LNHDA, CDR2 SQIVND (reference sequence). The full variable domain, completed using reference TRBV19 and TRBJ2-1, is DGGITQSPKYLFRKEGQNVTLSCEQNLNHDAMYWYRQDPGQGLRLIYYSQIVNDFQKGDIAEGYSVSREKKESFPLTVTSAQKNPTAFYLCASSIGSVAYNEQFFGPGTRLTVL.

This clonotype was observed many times. The rearrangement joins TRBV28 to TRBJ2-6; D gene uncertain. Germline V lookup: CDR1 MDHEN, CDR2 SYDVKM. Trimming shortened V by 3 bases and J by 0 bases, and 6 bases separated the two germline ends. The CDR3 length is 15 residues. The CDR3 is CASSFRSSGANVLTF. DNA of the CDR3: TGTGCCAGCAGTTTTCGCAGCTCTGGGGCCAACGTCCTGACTTTC.

This clonotype was detected only a few times. This chain uses TRBV20-1 with TRBJ2-3; D is unclear. The germline gives CDR1 DFQATT, CDR2 SNEGSKA (reference sequence). V lost 4 bases, J lost 0 bases, and 5 bases lay in between. The CDR3 runs 12 residues. This CDR3 is CSAKTSTDTQYF. In DNA, the CDR3 is TGCAGTGCTAAGACTAGCACAGATACGCAGTATTTT.

This clonotype was seen at least ten times. V and J are TRBV7-9 and TRBJ2-7; 11 bases map to TRBD2. V was pared by 4 bases and J by 3 bases, with 14 bases of the junction left unmatched. The CDR3 contains 18 residues. Germline V gene lookup returns CDR1 SEHNR and CDR2 FQNEAQ (reference sequence). CDR3 bases: TGTGCCAGCAGCTCCTTATATCAGACTAGCGGGATGCTCTACGAGCAGTACTTC. It specifies CASSSLYQTSGMLYEQYF.

The genes are TRBV7-8 and TRBJ1-1; TRBD1 is a possible D gene (6 bases). The germline CDR1 and CDR2 sequences are SGHVS and FQNEAQ. Trimming took off 2 bases at V and 1 base at J, with 14 bases between the two ends. The CDR3 loop spans 16 amino acids. In DNA form, the CDR3 reads TGTGCCAGCAGCTTACAGGGGCAGAGGGGGAACACTGAAGCTTTCTTT. Protein product: CASSLQGQRGNTEAFF. Complete variable domain (other parts from reference TRBV7-8 and TRBJ1-1): GAGVSQSPRYKVAKRGQDVALRCDPISGHVSLFWYQQALGQGPEFLTYFQNEAQLDKSGLPSDRFFAERPEGSVSTLKIQRTQQEDSAVYLCASSLQGQRGNTEAFFGQGTRLTVV.

This clonotype was picked up many times. The chain couples TRBV27 to TRBJ2-7; D perhaps matches TRBD1 (5 bases). CDR3 length: 14 amino acids. The germline V gene encodes CDR1 MNHEY and CDR2 SMNVEV (reference sequence). Trimming shortened V by 5 bases and J by 6 bases, and 17 bases separated the two germline ends. CDR3 sequence: CASSPSPRAGEQYF. The CDR3 region has the DNA TGTGCCAGCAGTCCTTCCCCCAGGGCTGGCGAGCAGTACTTC.

In its sample, this clonotype was seen many times. This chain uses TRBV30 with TRBJ2-7, with D possibly matching TRBD2 (5 bases). This CDR3 has 12 residues. Germline-derived CDR1 and CDR2 are GTSNPN and SVGIG (reference sequence). V was pared by 0 bases and J by 3 bases, with 6 bases between. Here the CDR3 DNA reads TGTGCCTGGAGTGTACGGGACTACGAGCAGTACTTC. This codes for CAWSVRDYEQYF.

This clonotype was seen repeatedly, ten times or more. The chain carries TRBV12-3 or TRBV12-4 and TRBJ2-7; D unresolved. The CDR3 sequence is 14 residues long. With 3 bases removed from V and 0 bases from J, the gap between germline ends came to 9 bases. CDR3 in amino acids: CASSFVESSYEQYF. CDR3 nucleotide sequence: TGTGCCAGCAGTTTTGTTGAAAGCTCCTACGAGCAGTACTTC.

The J gene is TRBJ1-4, the V gene TRBV20-1; a possible D gene is TRBD1 (6 bases). V was pared by 5 bases and J by 1 base, with 14 bases between. The germline V gene encodes CDR1 DFQATT and CDR2 SNEGSKA (reference sequence). The CDR3 covers 15 residues. Here the CDR3 reads CSAPGQFGTNEKLFF. CDR3 nucleotide sequence: TGCAGTGCTCCAGGACAGTTCGGAACTAATGAAAAACTGTTTTTT.

In this sample, this clonotype turned up many times. The chain couples TRBV27 to TRBJ2-7; D assignment may be TRBD1 or TRBD2 (7 bases each). The CDR3 spans 14 residues. With 6 bases removed from V and 1 base from J, the gap between germline ends came to 13 bases. Per germline, CDR1 MNHEY and CDR2 SMNVEV (reference sequence). The CDR3: CASSFRGGSYEQYF. DNA for the CDR3: TGTGCCAGCAGCTTCAGGGGGGGATCCTACGAGCAGTACTTC.

This clonotype has just a few counts. This chain uses TRBV6-1 with TRBJ2-5; tentatively, D is TRBD1 (5 bases). The CDR3 length is 14 residues. Trimming removed 2 bases from V and 2 bases from J, with 9 bases in between. Germline V gene sequence: CDR1 MNHNS, CDR2 SASEGT. The CDR3 loop reads CASSEWGTQETQYF. The CDR3 nucleotides are TGTGCCAGCAGTGAATGGGGCACACAAGAGACCCAGTACTTC.

The chain is built from TRBV9 and TRBJ1-3; TRBD1 aligns across 8 bases. The CDR3 is 17 residues long. Germline V CDR1 and CDR2: SGDLS, YYNGEE. V lost 2 bases and J lost 1; bases outside the gene matches: 8. The CDR3, as DNA: TGTGCCAGCAGCGTTTCAGGGGGCTCAGATTCTGGAAACACCATATATTTT. It specifies CASSVSGGSDSGNTIYF.

This clonotype was counted ten times or more. In DNA form, the CDR3 reads TGTGCCAGCAGTGAAAATAGTATCGGGAGGGGCTCAGGCTACACCTTC. Translating it yields CASSENSIGRGSGYTF. J is TRBJ1-2 and V is TRBV2; D is possibly TRBD1 (5 bases). This CDR3 contains 16 residues. Between the trimmed V and J ends, which lost 2 bases and 8 bases, there was a span of 21 bases. Per the germline V gene, CDR1 is SNHLY and CDR2 is FYNNEI.

The J gene is TRBJ2-3, the V gene TRBV12-3 or TRBV12-4; TRBD2 might be the D (5 bases). This CDR3 has 14 residues. The ends were cut back, 8 bases at V and 4 bases at J, with 16 bases in the middle. In DNA form, the CDR3 reads TGTGCCAGCCTGTTGGGGAGTCTAGCAGATACGCAGTATTTT. Amino acids: CASLLGSLADTQYF.

This sequence joins TRBV7-2 and TRBJ2-7, with D maybe TRBD2 (6 bases). Germline loops: CDR1 SGHTA, CDR2 FQGNSA. The germline V and J ends were trimmed by 5 bases and 2 bases, with 13 bases remaining between them. This CDR3 contains 14 residues. The CDR3: CASSLLGEAYEQYF. The CDR3 DNA reads TGTGCCAGCAGCCTATTAGGGGAGGCCTACGAGCAGTACTTC.

This clonotype was counted many times. The rearrangement links TRBV28 to TRBJ2-5, with 8 bases fitting TRBD2. The J segment lost 5 bases and the V segment lost 5 bases, leaving 10 bases of the junction unmatched. The CDR3 contains 15 residues. CDR1 and CDR2 from the germline V gene are MDHEN and SYDVKM. This chain's CDR3 is CASSLKAGVVETQYF. Written as DNA, the CDR3 is TGTGCCAGCAGTCTTAAAGCGGGAGTAGTGGAGACCCAGTACTTC.

This clonotype was observed a few times. The chain has TRBV2 and TRBJ2-3; 11 nucleotides align to TRBD2. The CDR3 length is 15 residues. Germline lookup yields CDR1 SNHLY and CDR2 FYNNEI. The V and J ends lost 6 bases and 4 bases, in that order; junction bases with no gene match: 6. Here the CDR3 DNA reads TGTGCCAGCAGAGTAACTAGCGGGAGTCCAGATACGCAGTATTTT. This codes for CASRVTSGSPDTQYF.

This clonotype was counted at least ten times. The chain recombines TRBV27 with TRBJ2-3, with D hard to call. V was clipped by 5 bases and J by 0 bases, with 6 bases between them. The V gene's germline CDR1 is MNHEY and CDR2 SMNVEV (reference sequence). The CDR3 is 13 amino acids. The CDR3 loop reads CASSILSTDTQYF. CDR3 bases: TGTGCCAGCAGTATACTTAGCACAGATACGCAGTATTTT.